One sample yielded the 22 T cell receptor beta chains listed below, sequenced in a study of T-cell memory formation after mild COVID-19. TCRdb used MiXCR to reprocess the 5' RACE reads, holding one entry per CDR3 protein. The data contain around 83,000 distinct CDR3 sequences, more than 20% of them singletons. Sequencing was done on a sample of PBMCs or a T cell subset sorted from them (not recorded which). The source of these receptors is a man younger than 35 who had mild COVID-19 (a few samples of this study predate the infection). Cell type and time point are not known.

This clonotype was seen many times. The chain couples TRBV6-2 or TRBV6-3 to TRBJ2-1, with D possibly TRBD2 on 7 matching bases. CDR3 length: 13 residues. Germline values: CDR1 MNHEY, CDR2 SVGEGT. Trimming cost V 8 bases and J 5 bases, with 13 bases left between them. CDR3 sequence: CASSYGGHNEQFF. The CDR3, as DNA: TGTGCCAGCTCCTACGGGGGGCACAATGAGCAGTTCTTC.

In its sample, this clonotype was seen a few times. The chain recombines TRBV6-5 with TRBJ1-4; maybe TRBD1 (6 bases). CDR3 length: 18 amino acids. Trimming removed 0 bases from V and 6 bases from J, with 20 bases in between. From germline, CDR1 is MNHEY and CDR2 SVGAGI. In nucleotides, the CDR3 is TGTGCCAGCAGTTACTCAATGTCCCGGGGGCGAATACATGAAAAACTGTTTTTT. This encodes CASSYSMSRGRIHEKLFF.

The table lists this clonotype with a few counts. The rearrangement uses TRBV4-1 and TRBJ2-7; 9 nucleotides align to TRBD1. The CDR3 contains 14 residues. V lost 4 bases and J lost 6; bases outside the gene matches: 7. Germline V gene lookup returns CDR1 MGHRA and CDR2 YSYEKL. The CDR3 DNA sequence: TGCGCCAGCAGCCCCGGGACAGGGTACACCGAGCAGTACTTC. It is translated as CASSPGTGYTEQYF.

This clonotype was seen just once. The chain combines TRBV9 with TRBJ2-5, with D perhaps matching TRBD1 (5 bases). The CDR3 sequence is 14 residues long. Germline V gene data show CDR1 as SGDLS and CDR2 as YYNGEE. V was clipped by 0 bases and J by 3 bases, with 9 bases between them. CDR3 in amino acids: CASSVGSREETQYF. CDR3 bases: TGTGCCAGCAGCGTAGGGAGCAGGGAAGAGACCCAGTACTTC.

This chain joins TRBV14 and TRBJ1-2, with D perhaps TRBD1 (5 bases). Germline CDR1 is SGHDN and CDR2 is FVKESK. Trimming took off 7 bases at V and 4 bases at J, with 22 bases between the two ends. The CDR3 has 16 residues. Here the CDR3 reads CASIHRDVRPLYGYTF. The CDR3 DNA reads as TGTGCCAGCATCCACCGGGACGTCAGGCCCCTCTATGGCTACACCTTC.

This clonotype was counted between two and nine times. J is TRBJ2-5 and V is TRBV6-6, with D possibly TRBD2 on 6 matching bases. Per germline, CDR1 MNHNY and CDR2 SVGAGI (reference sequence). The length of the CDR3 is 11 residues. The CDR3 loop reads CATRAGETQYF. In DNA form, the CDR3 reads TGTGCGACCCGGGCGGGGGAGACCCAGTACTTC.

This clonotype was detected a few times. The rearrangement joins TRBV5-4 to TRBJ1-2; no reliable D call. Trimming took off 0 bases at V and 0 bases at J, with 3 bases between the two ends. Germline CDR1 and CDR2: SGHNT and YYREEE (reference sequence). The length of the CDR3 is 13 residues. CDR3 region: CASSLAANYGYTF. The CDR3 DNA is TGTGCCAGCAGCTTGGCGGCTAACTATGGCTACACCTTC.

J is TRBJ2-1 and V is TRBV6-5, with 12 bases lining up with TRBD2. Germline V gene lookup returns CDR1 MNHEY and CDR2 SVGAGI. The CDR3 is 15 residues long. The ends lost 5 bases at V and 5 bases at J; junction bases unmatched: 4. The CDR3 bases are TGTGCCAGCAGTCCGACTAGCGGGAGCCACAATGAGCAGTTCTTC. Translated: CASSPTSGSHNEQFF.

This sequence joins TRBV7-2 and TRBJ1-1; no reliable D call. CDR1 and CDR2 (germline): SGHTA, FQGNSA. The V end lost 0 bases, the J end lost 12 bases, and 11 bases lay between the germline ends. CDR3 length equals 12 residues. The CDR3 reads CASSLAPLLSFF. The CDR3 bases are TGTGCCAGCAGCTTAGCGCCGCTACTCTCTTTCTTT.

In DNA, the CDR3 is TGTGCCAGCAGTTACGGGGGTGGGGCCAACGTCCTGACTTTC. Its protein is CASSYGGGANVLTF. The chain couples TRBV6-2 or TRBV6-3 to TRBJ2-6, with D perhaps matching TRBD1 or TRBD2 (5 bases each). The CDR3 spans 14 residues. Trimming pared 2 bases from V and 3 bases from J, leaving 5 bases between. Per the germline V gene, CDR1 is MNHEY and CDR2 is SVGEGT.

This clonotype was detected only a few times. This chain links TRBV7-9 with TRBJ2-7; 11 bases agree with TRBD1. Germline CDR1 reads SEHNR; CDR2 reads FQNEAQ (reference sequence). CDR3 length: 15 residues. J lost 7 bases, V lost 5 bases, and 10 bases had no gene match. The CDR3 DNA follows: TGTGCCAGCAGCCCTAGTCCCGGGACAGGGGGTGAGCAGTACTTC. It codes for CASSPSPGTGGEQYF.

This clonotype was seen only a few times. J is TRBJ1-3 and V is TRBV7-2; unclear D gene. Germline assignment: CDR1 SGHTA and CDR2 FQGNSA. The V gene lost 0 bases and the J gene lost 10 bases, with 16 bases spanning the gap. The CDR3 runs to 15 residues. The CDR3 region is CASSLASLFSSTIYF. CDR3 in DNA: TGTGCCAGCAGCTTAGCCAGCCTTTTCTCGTCGACCATATATTTT.

This clonotype turned up a few times. The chain couples TRBV29-1 to TRBJ2-1, with D possibly being TRBD2 (5 bases). Germline assignment: CDR1 SQVTM and CDR2 ANQGSEA. CDR3 size: 10 residues. Deletions cut 6 bases from V and 9 bases from J, with 9 bases between. The CDR3 region is CSVRAVEQFF. Written as DNA, the CDR3 is TGCAGCGTACGAGCGGTTGAGCAGTTCTTC.

This clonotype was counted ten times or more. The chain employs TRBV9 and TRBJ2-2, with a possible D match to TRBD1 (5 bases). Looked up from germline, CDR1 is SGDLS and CDR2 is YYNGEE. V was pared by 4 bases and J by 4 bases, with 17 bases between. The CDR3 has 16 residues. The DNA of the CDR3 is TGTGCCAGCAGCTTCCGACGGACACTGTCCACCGGGGAGCTGTTTTTT. Protein product: CASSFRRTLSTGELFF.

The J gene is TRBJ2-1, the V gene TRBV5-1; TRBD1 is a possible D gene (6 bases). The length of the CDR3 is 13 residues. Germline CDR1 and CDR2: SGHRS and YFSETQ. Trimming shortened V by 2 bases and J by 5 bases, and 8 bases separated the two germline ends. The CDR3: CASSLWTDNEQFF. The CDR3 nucleotides read TGCGCCAGCAGCTTATGGACAGACAATGAGCAGTTCTTC. The full variable domain, in which reference TRBV5-1 and TRBJ2-1 provide the parts outside the CDR3, is KAGVTQTPRYLIKTRGQQVTLSCSPISGHRSVSWYQQTPGQGLQFLFEYFSETQRNKGNFPGRFSGRQFSNSRSEMNVSTLELGDSALYLCASSLWTDNEQFFGPGTRLTVL.

This chain joins TRBV14 and TRBJ2-2, with TRBD1 matching over 7 bases. The CDR3 extends over 15 amino acids. Germline CDR1 is SGHDN and CDR2 is FVKESK. V was pared by 5 bases and J by 1 base, with 4 bases of the junction left unmatched. CDR3: CASSKGTVNTGELFF. Written as DNA, the CDR3 is TGTGCCAGCAGCAAAGGGACAGTGAACACCGGGGAGCTGTTTTTT.

This clonotype was counted only a few times. V and J are TRBV6-2 or TRBV6-3 and TRBJ1-2; D gene ambiguous. Germline CDR1 and CDR2: MNHEY and SVGEGT. This CDR3 contains 11 residues. CDR3 loop: CSAEGPYGYTF. CDR3 nucleotides: TGTTCCGCGGAGGGCCCCTATGGCTACACCTTC.

In this sample, this clonotype turned up a few times. This chain uses TRBV10-1 with TRBJ2-6; D is perhaps TRBD1 (6 bases). The CDR3 spans 18 residues. Germline V lookup: CDR1 WNHNN, CDR2 SYGVQD (reference sequence). With 10 bases removed from V and 2 bases from J, the gap between germline ends came to 24 bases. CDR3 coding DNA: TGCGCCACCAGGGGACGCCAGGGAGTTCCCCCTGGGGCCAACGTCCTGACTTTC. Amino acid sequence: CATRGRQGVPPGANVLTF.

As for this clonotype: The junction departs from the called germline gene at one end, perhaps through a read error. The V and J genes are TRBV12-3 or TRBV12-4 and TRBJ2-5; perhaps TRBD1 as D (6 bases). This CDR3 has 15 amino acids. The CDR3 DNA follows: TGTGCCAGAAGTTTAGATTGGACAGTCCAAGAGACCCAGTACTTC. Its protein is CARSLDWTVQETQYF.

The chain links TRBV4-1 to TRBJ2-3; the D is unclear. The CDR3 consists of 17 residues. Germline CDR1 MGHRA, CDR2 YSYEKL. V was pared by 1 base and J by 1 base, with 15 bases between. CDR3 nucleotide sequence: TGCGCCAGCAGCCAAGCAACAGTTACTTTTGGCACAGATACGCAGTATTTT. This gives the protein CASSQATVTFGTDTQYF.

This clonotype turned up a few times. The gene calls are TRBV29-1 and TRBJ2-7; D unresolved. There are 11 residues in the CDR3. CDR1 and CDR2 (germline): SQVTM, ANQGSEA. Trimming removed 3 bases from V and 4 bases from J, with 7 bases in between. The CDR3 sequence is CSVDSGYEQYF. The CDR3, as DNA: TGCAGCGTTGATTCAGGATACGAGCAGTACTTC.

This chain connects TRBV29-1 to TRBJ2-7; D is uncertain. The V and J ends lost 7 bases and 5 bases respectively, with 9 bases between them. Looked up from germline, CDR1 is SQVTM and CDR2 is ANQGSEA. The CDR3 is made up of 10 amino acids. The CDR3 reads CSGHNHEQYF. CDR3 sequence (DNA): TGCAGCGGCCATAACCACGAGCAGTACTTC.